A single sample is the source of the 27 T cell receptor beta chains below, sequenced in a study of cytomegalovirus exposure and HLA in healthy donors. PCR was performed using 60 Vbeta and 13 Jbeta primers. Measured with immunoSEQ multiplex PCR; TCRdb has only the in-frame clones, and not every one. The repertoire includes some 200,000 clones, approximately 78% of them detected once, and less than 3% sits in the top ten. The sample was PBMCs. These receptors all come from a woman in her thirties or forties in good health and CMV-seronegative.

The chain has TRBV5-1 and TRBJ2-2; 10 bases agree with TRBD2. This CDR3 comprises 15 residues. Germline CDR1 and CDR2: SGHRS and YFSETQ. Unmatched junction bases numbered 6, after V lost 4 bases and J lost 6 bases. In DNA, the CDR3 is TGCGCCAGCAGCATACAGCGGGAGGGTTCCGGGGAGCTGTTTTTT. It yields the protein CASSIQREGSGELFF.

The chain recombines TRBV2 with TRBJ1-5; D gene uncertain. CDR1 is SNHLY and CDR2 is FYNNEI in the germline V gene. Deletions cut 4 bases from V and 6 bases from J, with 10 bases between. CDR3 size: 13 residues. CDR3 residues: CASSAEGGQPQHF. The CDR3 coding sequence is TGTGCCAGCAGTGCAGAGGGCGGTCAGCCCCAGCATTTT.

J is TRBJ2-2 and V is TRBV27; 8 positions match TRBD1. The CDR3 runs 14 residues. The germline CDR1 and CDR2 sequences are MNHEY and SMNVEV (reference sequence). Trimming at V came to 4 bases and at J to 7 bases, leaving 5 bases not matched to a gene. The CDR3 here is CASSYQGANGELFF. Written as DNA, the CDR3 is TGTGCCAGCAGTTATCAGGGGGCTAACGGGGAGCTGTTTTTT.

The chain carries TRBV29-1 and TRBJ1-1, with 7 bases lining up with TRBD1. V lost 6 bases, J lost 0 bases, and 4 bases stayed unmatched. Looked up from germline, CDR1 is SQVTM and CDR2 is ANQGSEA. CDR3 length: 13 residues. The CDR3, as DNA: TGCAGCGTGAAGACAGGGTTGAACACTGAAGCTTTCTTT. Its translation is CSVKTGLNTEAFF.

V usage is TRBV2 and J usage is TRBJ1-5, with unresolved D. Trimming pared 6 bases from V and 1 base from J, leaving 13 bases between. CDR3 size: 15 residues. Germline V gene lookup returns CDR1 SNHLY and CDR2 FYNNEI. CDR3 coding DNA: TGTGCCAGCAGCCTCCGGGCGGGGAGCAATCAGCCCCAGCATTTT. It encodes CASSLRAGSNQPQHF.

The chain has TRBV2 and TRBJ2-1; D is uncertain. Trimming cost V 7 bases and J 4 bases, with 8 bases left between them. The germline gives CDR1 SNHLY, CDR2 FYNNEI. The CDR3 is 12 residues long. For the CDR3, the DNA is TGTGCCAGCAATCGGTTATACAATGAGCAGTTCTTC. Its translation is CASNRLYNEQFF.

V is TRBV6-5 and J is TRBJ2-7; 8 bases fit TRBD1. The CDR3 sequence is 15 residues long. From germline, CDR1 is MNHEY and CDR2 SVGAGI. Trimming removed 5 bases from V and 0 bases from J; junction bases left unmatched: 6. CDR3 nucleotides: TGTGCCAGCAGTGGCGGGACAGGTTCCTCCTACGAGCAGTACTTC. It encodes CASSGGTGSSYEQYF.

The chain has TRBV30 and TRBJ1-5; TRBD1 might be the D (6 bases). There are 13 residues in the CDR3. V was shortened by 8 bases and J by 0 bases, with 11 bases between the two germline ends. The germline V gene has CDR1 GTSNPN and CDR2 SVGIG (reference sequence). The DNA of the CDR3 is TGTGCCCTGGGACACGATAGCAATCAGCCCCAGCATTTT. This encodes CALGHDSNQPQHF.

The J gene is TRBJ1-1, the V gene TRBV6-1; D perhaps matches TRBD1 (6 bases). Germline CDR1 and CDR2: MNHNS and SASEGT. This CDR3 has 12 residues. V was cut by 7 bases and J by 1 base, with 7 bases left in between. As DNA, the CDR3 is TGTGCCAGCACGGGACAGAACACTGAAGCTTTCTTT. Translated: CASTGQNTEAFF.

This clone came up once. V gene TRBV11-2 combines with J gene TRBJ2-6; 7 nucleotides match TRBD2. V trimming: 1 base; J trimming: 0 bases; junction bases outside the gene matches: 6. The V gene's germline CDR1 is SGHAT and CDR2 FQNNGV. There are 18 residues in the CDR3. Here the CDR3 reads CASSLGASGSSGANVLTF. DNA of the CDR3: TGTGCCAGCAGCTTAGGGGCTAGCGGAAGCTCTGGGGCCAACGTCCTGACTTTC. The whole variable domain, remainder taken from reference TRBV11-2 and TRBJ2-6, is EAGVAQSPRYKIIEKRQSVAFWCNPISGHATLYWYQQILGQGPKLLIQFQNNGVVDDSQLPKDRFSAERLKGVDSTLKIQPAKLEDSAVYLCASSLGASGSSGANVLTFGAGSRLTVL.

V is TRBV7-2 and J is TRBJ2-7; perhaps TRBD1 as D (5 bases). This CDR3 contains 14 residues. In germline, CDR1 is SGHTA, CDR2 FQGNSA. The ends were cut back, 2 bases at V and 1 base at J, with 9 bases in the middle. The CDR3: CASSLYQGSYEQYF. CDR3 nucleotides: TGTGCCAGCAGCTTATATCAGGGTTCCTACGAGCAGTACTTC.

The chain is built from TRBV19 and TRBJ1-2, with D possibly being TRBD1 (6 bases). Germline values: CDR1 LNHDA, CDR2 SQIVND (reference sequence). Trimming left V 10 bases short and J 3 bases short, with 15 bases between. The CDR3 totals 13 residues. This CDR3 is CATSSWGHYGYTF. CDR3 bases: TGTGCCACGTCGAGCTGGGGGCACTATGGCTACACCTTC. Complete variable domain (other parts from reference TRBV19 and TRBJ1-2): DGGITQSPKYLFRKEGQNVTLSCEQNLNHDAMYWYRQDPGQGLRLIYYSQIVNDFQKGDIAEGYSVSREKKESFPLTVTSAQKNPTAFYLCATSSWGHYGYTFGSGTRLTVV.

The V call is TRBV2, the J call TRBJ2-7; 15 bases agree with TRBD2. V lost 4 bases and J lost 2; bases outside the gene matches: 0. The germline gives CDR1 SNHLY, CDR2 FYNNEI. This CDR3 is 15 amino acids long. The CDR3 DNA reads as TGTGCCAGCAGTGGGACTAGCGGGAGGGCCTACGAGCAGTACTTC. It translates to CASSGTSGRAYEQYF. The variable domain in full, with the rest retrieved from reference TRBV2 and TRBJ2-7, is EPEVTQTPSHQVTQMGQEVILRCVPISNHLYFYWYRQILGQKVEFLVSFYNNEISEKSEIFDDQFSVERPDGSNFTLKIRSTKLEDSAMYFCASSGTSGRAYEQYFGPGTRLTVT.

The chain employs TRBV6-6 and TRBJ1-5; D perhaps matches TRBD1 (6 bases). This CDR3 region has 15 residues. Germline-derived CDR1 and CDR2 are MNHNY and SVGAGI (reference sequence). Trimming pared 0 bases from V and 1 base from J, leaving 7 bases between. The CDR3 here is CASSYSDRSNQPQHF. In DNA, the CDR3 is TGTGCCAGCAGTTACTCGGACAGAAGCAATCAGCCCCAGCATTTT.

The chain joins TRBV7-9 to TRBJ2-1, with 10 positions matching TRBD2. This CDR3 comprises 15 residues. Germline trimming cut 0 bases from V and 10 bases from J; bases unmatched to any gene: 6. The germline V gene encodes CDR1 SEHNR and CDR2 FQNEAQ (reference sequence). CDR3 in amino acids: CASSLASGRAREQFF. CDR3 nucleotides: TGTGCCAGCAGCTTAGCCAGCGGGAGGGCCCGGGAGCAGTTCTTC.

The V and J genes are TRBV15 and TRBJ2-7, with TRBD2 as a possible D gene (5 bases). The CDR3 totals 17 residues. V lost 0 bases and J 1 base, leaving 16 bases between the germline ends. Germline CDR1 LNHNV, CDR2 YYDKDF (reference sequence). This CDR3 is CATSRDSFRTSSYEQYF. The CDR3, as DNA: TGTGCCACCAGCAGAGACAGTTTCCGCACTAGTTCCTACGAGCAGTACTTC.

The rearrangement joins TRBV29-1 to TRBJ2-1; a weak D match, TRBD1 (5 bases). Germline assignment: CDR1 SQVTM and CDR2 ANQGSEA. V was cut by 6 bases and J by 0 bases, with 9 bases left in between. CDR3 size: 13 residues. The CDR3 reads CSVQATSYNEQFF. For the CDR3, the DNA is TGCAGCGTACAGGCGACCTCCTACAATGAGCAGTTCTTC.

The J gene is TRBJ2-7, the V gene TRBV28; no definite D call. The CDR3 runs to 12 residues. The V end was cut by 5 bases, the J end by 1 base, with 6 bases between. CDR1 MDHEN and CDR2 SYDVKM come from the germline V gene. The CDR3 region has the DNA TGTGCCAGCAGTGTCTCGTCCTACGAGCAGTACTTC. Its protein product is CASSVSSYEQYF.

The CDR3 DNA follows: TGTGCCACCTGGGACAGGGGGCTCTATGGCTACACCTTC. Translated, it gives CATWDRGLYGYTF. This chain connects TRBV27 to TRBJ1-2, with TRBD1 matching 12 bases. V was clipped by 10 bases and J by 4 bases; unmatched bases: 4. The CDR3 consists of 13 residues. The V gene's germline CDR1 is MNHEY and CDR2 SMNVEV (reference sequence).

The V gene is TRBV30, the J gene TRBJ2-1; 10 bases align to TRBD2. This CDR3 spans 17 amino acids. After removal of 1 base from V and 0 bases from J, the junction contained 6 bases not matched to a gene. Germline V gives CDR1 GTSNPN, CDR2 SVGIG (reference sequence). CDR3 sequence reads: CAWSGGLAGVSYNEQFF. In DNA form, the CDR3 reads TGTGCCTGGAGTGGAGGGCTAGCGGGAGTCTCCTACAATGAGCAGTTCTTC.

In this sample, this clone turned up once. The chain recombines TRBV6-5 with TRBJ2-2, with 7 bases lining up with TRBD2. Per the germline V gene, CDR1 is MNHEY and CDR2 is SVGAGI. J was trimmed by 6 bases and V by 2 bases; bases with no gene match: 9. CDR3 size: 16 residues. CDR3 DNA: TGTGCCAGCAGTTACGGAATGGCAGGGAGGGCCGGGGAGCTGTTTTTT. Translation: CASSYGMAGRAGELFF.

This CDR3 reads CASRGDKNTGELFF. Here the CDR3 DNA reads TGTGCCAGCAGGGGGGACAAGAACACCGGGGAGCTGTTTTTT. V is TRBV28 and J is TRBJ2-2; a possible D gene is TRBD1 (6 bases). The CDR3 is made up of 14 amino acids. With 6 bases removed from V and 1 base from J, the gap between germline ends came to 9 bases. Germline lookup yields CDR1 MDHEN and CDR2 SYDVKM.

V gene TRBV19 combines with J gene TRBJ1-5; D unresolved. Per germline, CDR1 LNHDA and CDR2 SQIVND (reference sequence). The CDR3 extends over 13 amino acids. The V gene lost 8 bases and the J gene lost 1 base, with 9 bases spanning the gap. CDR3 sequence reads: CASDTVSNQPQHF. DNA of the CDR3: TGTGCCAGTGACACAGTGAGCAATCAGCCCCAGCATTTT. Using reference TRBV19 and TRBJ1-5 for the parts outside the CDR3, the full variable domain is DGGITQSPKYLFRKEGQNVTLSCEQNLNHDAMYWYRQDPGQGLRLIYYSQIVNDFQKGDIAEGYSVSREKKESFPLTVTSAQKNPTAFYLCASDTVSNQPQHFGDGTRLSIL.

The J gene is TRBJ1-1, the V gene TRBV27, with a tentative D call TRBD1 (5 bases). Germline assignment: CDR1 MNHEY and CDR2 SMNVEV (reference sequence). The CDR3 extends over 15 amino acids. Trimming cost V 5 bases and J 2 bases, with 15 bases left between them. The CDR3 spells CASSPRGGPNTEAFF. The CDR3 DNA sequence: TGTGCCAGCAGTCCCCGGGGGGGACCCAACACTGAAGCTTTCTTT.

This rearrangement joins TRBV27 to TRBJ2-7, with TRBD1 identical over 8 bases. The trim removed 3 bases at V and 4 bases at J, leaving 5 bases unmatched. The length of the CDR3 is 14 residues. The V gene's germline CDR1 is MNHEY and CDR2 SMNVEV (reference sequence). Here the CDR3 reads CASSLSQGAYEQYF. The DNA of the CDR3 is TGTGCCAGCAGTTTGAGCCAGGGGGCTTACGAGCAGTACTTC.

This clone was seen a single time. The V call is TRBV9, the J call TRBJ2-1; 11 bases agree with TRBD2. The CDR3 runs 15 residues. Germline trimming cut 3 bases from V and 5 bases from J; bases unmatched to any gene: 4. Germline CDR1 SGDLS, CDR2 YYNGEE. CDR3 sequence: CASSEGLAVNNEQFF. Here the CDR3 DNA reads TGTGCCAGCAGCGAGGGACTAGCGGTTAACAATGAGCAGTTCTTC.

The chain employs TRBV5-4 and TRBJ2-5; 7 bases fit TRBD1. Germline CDR1 is SGHNT and CDR2 is YYREEE (reference sequence). This CDR3 spans 15 amino acids. The V segment lost 4 bases and the J segment 2 bases; nucleotides outside the gene matches: 8. Here the CDR3 reads CASSTFRDRQETQYF. The CDR3 nucleotides read TGTGCCAGCAGCACCTTCCGGGACAGACAAGAGACCCAGTACTTC.